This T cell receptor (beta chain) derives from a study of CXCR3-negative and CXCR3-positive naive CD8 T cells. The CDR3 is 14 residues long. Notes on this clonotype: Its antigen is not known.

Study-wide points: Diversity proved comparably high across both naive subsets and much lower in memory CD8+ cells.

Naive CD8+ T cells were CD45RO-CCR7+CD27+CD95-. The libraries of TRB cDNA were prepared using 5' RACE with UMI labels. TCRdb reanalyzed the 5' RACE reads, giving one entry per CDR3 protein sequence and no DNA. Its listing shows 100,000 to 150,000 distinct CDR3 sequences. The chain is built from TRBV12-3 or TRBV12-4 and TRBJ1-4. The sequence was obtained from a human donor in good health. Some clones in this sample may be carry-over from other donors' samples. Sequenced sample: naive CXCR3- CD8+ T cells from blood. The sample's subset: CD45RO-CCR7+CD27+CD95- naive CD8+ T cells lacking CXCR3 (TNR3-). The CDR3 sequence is CASSFSRREEKLFF.